This TCR beta chain derives from a study of beta chain features in type 1 diabetes (dated by TCRdb to the late 2010s). Concerning the study at large: Patients and healthy donors did not differ in mean age, gender distribution, total cell number or subset yield. A total of 90 million to 140 million sorted cells were examined across all samples, and RNA yield correlated strongly with the number of cells per subset. The study compared TCRB repertoires of sorted circulating CD4+ T cell subsets between recently diagnosed type 1 diabetes patients and matched healthy donors. Regulatory and stem cell-like memory subsets were isolated from only 8 patients and roughly 8 healthy donors, whereas naive and central memory subsets came from all 28 donors.

Worth noting for this clone: The antigen it recognizes is unknown. Per-base qualities were not stored, and no clone one base away is much larger.

From the cysteine through the phenylalanine, the CDR3 covers 13 amino acids. Here the CDR3 DNA is all that survives: 39 bases in frame from base 1. CDR1 and CDR2, per the germline V gene, are SGDLS and YYNGEE. V sheds 3 bases and J sheds 8 bases, leaving 11 bases between their ends. The entire amount of isolated RNA was reverse transcribed using the High Capacity cDNA Reverse Transcription Kit, so the sequenced TCRB transcripts were expressed ones. Deep immunoSEQ sequencing was performed on naive, central memory and regulatory T cell samples, with an average of roughly 4 million total reads per sample. After sorted cells were lysed in RLT buffer, RNA was extracted with DNase-treated RNeasy Micro or Mini kits, with the choice depending on cell number. Each cell subset was processed separately to prevent cross-contamination, with patient and healthy donor samples processed together. The immunoSEQ multiplex PCR was used to amplify TCRB sequences from cDNA, generating 87-bp fragments that spanned the CDR3 region. Sequencing of the amplicons was done on the Illumina HiSeq platform. The source study handled its data this way. Synthetic template baselines were used to correct PCR bias computationally, reads within Hamming distance 2 were collapsed together, and singletons that could not be merged were discarded. Reads were aligned against IMGT to assign V, D and J genes, CDR3 length and insertions or deletions at six rearrangement sites. Within each subset, clonotype counts were normalized to the number of sorted cells before true diversity and Gini coefficients were calculated with the tcR R package. The overlap coefficient, calculated on TCRB nucleotide sequences, was used to measure repertoire sharing. Out-of-frame TCRB sequences from naive cells were analyzed as a proxy for the pre-selection repertoire. TCRdb holds this immuneACCESS table with in-frame rearrangements only. Some clones are missing; in checked studies, unresolved V genes explain under half, and the rest has no known cause. That table gives V, J and clone size, and the DNA gave D and trimming. This sample has some 270,000 clones in its table, and roughly a tenth of those were observed once. The ten largest clones capture over 0.015% of the sample.

Each donor gave one peripheral blood draw, roughly 120 mL on average, collected into heparinised tubes. Using a panel that included CD45RO, CCR7, CD25, CD127, CD95 and CD27, naive, central memory, regulatory and stem cell-like memory CD4+ T cells were sorted on a BD FACSAria II. All sorted populations exceeded 98% purity. Right away, PBMCs were isolated by Lymphoprep density gradient centrifugation and were stained directly, with no culture step. So that batch effects would be minimized, each experiment stained and sorted samples in pairs, pairing one healthy donor with one patient. What the authors observed across the whole study: Because cDNA rather than genomic DNA was sequenced, highly expressing activated cells could have been over-represented, although no difference in activation and CD3 levels was found between groups. Because small numbers of individuals were included in the HLA sub-analyses, any influence of HLA type on TCRB rearrangement was left unresolved. Naive, central memory and regulatory TCRB repertoires appeared to be more similar among patients than among healthy donors. Patients with type 1 diabetes made fewer insertions and deleted more nucleotides at VDJ recombination sites, implying thymic rearrangement abnormalities. In all four CD4+ subsets, TCRB CDR3 length was moderately but significantly shorter in type 1 diabetes patients. Shorter templates might be favored by PCR, yet because patient and control samples were amplified and corrected together, any such skew would affect both groups equally.

The sequence derives from a man between 25 and 39 years old with type 1 diabetes. The sequencing sample was made of naive CD4+ T cells from blood. Sample cell subset or site, as interpreted from the label and publication: true naive CD4+ T cells. The sequence is built from TRBV9 and TRBJ1-4; no D gene can be assigned with confidence. Here is the DNA: TGTGCCAGCAGCGCCGGGATACGCGAAAAACTGTTTTTT. It is translated as CASSAGIREKLFF.